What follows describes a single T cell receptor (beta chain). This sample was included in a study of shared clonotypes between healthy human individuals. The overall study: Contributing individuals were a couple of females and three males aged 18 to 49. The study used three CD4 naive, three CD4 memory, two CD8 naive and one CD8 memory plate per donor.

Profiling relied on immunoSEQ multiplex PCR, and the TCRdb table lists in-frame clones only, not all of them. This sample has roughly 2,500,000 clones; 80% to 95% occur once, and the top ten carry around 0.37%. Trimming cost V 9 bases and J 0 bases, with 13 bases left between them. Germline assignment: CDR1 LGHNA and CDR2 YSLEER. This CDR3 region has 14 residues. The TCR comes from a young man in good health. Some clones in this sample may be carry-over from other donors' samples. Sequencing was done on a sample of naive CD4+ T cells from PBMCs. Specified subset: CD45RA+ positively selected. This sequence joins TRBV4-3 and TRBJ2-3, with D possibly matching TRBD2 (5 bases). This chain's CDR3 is CASRTGSSTDTQYF. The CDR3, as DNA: TGCGCCAGTCGGACGGGGAGTAGCACAGATACGCAGTATTTT.